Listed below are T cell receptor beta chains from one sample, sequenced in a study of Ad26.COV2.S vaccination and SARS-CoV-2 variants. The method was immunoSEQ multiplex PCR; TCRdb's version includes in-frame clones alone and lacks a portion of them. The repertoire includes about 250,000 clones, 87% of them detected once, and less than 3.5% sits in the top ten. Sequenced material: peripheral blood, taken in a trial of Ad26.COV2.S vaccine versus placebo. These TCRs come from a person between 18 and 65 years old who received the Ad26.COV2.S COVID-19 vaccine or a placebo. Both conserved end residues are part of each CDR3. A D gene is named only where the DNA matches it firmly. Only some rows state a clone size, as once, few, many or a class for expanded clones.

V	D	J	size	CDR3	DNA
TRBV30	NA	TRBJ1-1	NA	CAWSVQRQKAEAFF	TGTGCCTGGAGTGTACAGAGACAGAAAGCTGAAGCTTTCTTT
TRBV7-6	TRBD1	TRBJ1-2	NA	CASSLGAGGFNYGYTF	TGTGCCAGCAGCTTAGGGGCAGGGGGCTTTAACTATGGCTACACCTTC
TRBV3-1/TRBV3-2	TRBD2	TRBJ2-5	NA	CASSHLAGGGWGTQYF	TGTGCCAGCAGCCACCTAGCGGGGGGCGGATGGGGGACCCAGTACTTC
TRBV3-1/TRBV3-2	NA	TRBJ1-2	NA	CASSQSRGTTNYGYTF	TGTGCCAGCAGCCAGTCCAGGGGAACTACTAACTATGGCTACACCTTC
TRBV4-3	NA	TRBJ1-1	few	CASSQEARGDTEAFF	TGCGCCAGCAGCCAAGAGGCCAGGGGCGACACTGAAGCTTTCTTT
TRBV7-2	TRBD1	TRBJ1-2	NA	CASSPPGQGGYGYTF	TGTGCCAGCAGCCCGCCCGGACAGGGTGGGTATGGCTACACCTTC
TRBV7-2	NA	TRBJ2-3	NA	CASSFSFRAPSTDTQYF	TGTGCCAGCAGCTTCTCTTTTCGGGCGCCCAGCACAGATACGCAGTATTTT
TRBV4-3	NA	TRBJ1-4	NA	CASSEGRVGEKLFF	TGCGCCAGCAGCGAGGGCAGGGTGGGTGAAAAACTGTTTTTT
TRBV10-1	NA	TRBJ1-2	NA	CASSGPGTPSSYGYTF	TGCGCCAGCAGTGGGCCGGGGACGCCAAGTTCCTATGGCTACACCTTC
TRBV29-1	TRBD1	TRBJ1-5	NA	CSVGQGANQPQHF	TGCAGCGTTGGCCAGGGGGCAAATCAGCCCCAGCATTTT
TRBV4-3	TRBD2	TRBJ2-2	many	CASSQDIAGGLAGELFF	TGCGCCAGCAGCCAAGATATAGCGGGAGGGCTAGCCGGGGAGCTGTTTTTT
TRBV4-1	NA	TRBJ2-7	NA	CASSQRVGGPYEQYF	TGCGCCAGCAGCCAAAGGGTCGGGGGGCCCTACGAGCAGTACTTC
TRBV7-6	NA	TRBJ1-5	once	CASSLLPGITNQPQHF	TGTGCCAGCAGCTTACTGCCGGGGATTACCAATCAGCCCCAGCATTTT
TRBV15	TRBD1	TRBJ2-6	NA	CATSRSTGGNSGANVLTF	TGTGCCACCAGCAGATCGACAGGGGGGAACTCTGGGGCCAACGTCCTGACTTTC
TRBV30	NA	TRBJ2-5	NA	CAWDAGEMETQYF	TGTGCCTGGGACGCAGGGGAGATGGAGACCCAGTACTTC
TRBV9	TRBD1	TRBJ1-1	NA	CASSATGRANTEAFF	TGTGCCAGCAGCGCGACAGGGAGGGCGAACACTGAAGCTTTCTTT